The 9 T cell receptor beta chains reported below all come from one sample, sequenced in a study of T cells in women clearing cervical HPV infection. Profiled with immunoSEQ multiplex PCR; TCRdb holds only in-frame clones, not every one. The sample's table shows around 40,000 clones. Sequenced input: blood buffy coat. Every receptor here comes from a woman aged 18 to 75 with a cervical HPV16 infection that either progressed to CIN3+ or cleared (not recorded which).

Notes on this clone: Coverage ceases 3 residues before the CDR3 finishes, and the germline J gene fills in the end. This chain links TRBV7-2 with TRBJ2-7, with TRBD2 matching 9 bases. The germline CDR1 and CDR2 sequences are SGHTA and FQGNSA. J was trimmed by 4 bases and V by 3 bases; bases with no gene match: 7. The CDR3 length is 15 residues. The CDR3 loop reads CASSFTSGRFYEQYF. The part of the CDR3 DNA that was read is TGTGCCAGCAGCTTCACCAGCGGGAGGTTTTACGAG. The full variable domain, in which reference TRBV7-2 and TRBJ2-7 provide the parts outside the CDR3, is GAGVSQSPSNKVTEKGKDVELRCDPISGHTALYWYRQSLGQGLEFLIYFQGNSAPDKSGLPSDRFSAERTGGSVSTLTIQRTQQEDSAVYLCASSFTSGRFYEQYFGPGTRLTVT.

About this clone: Sequencing ends 3 residues short of the CDR3 end; the germline J gene provides the rest. The same CDR3 also results from other DNA sequences found in this sample. The chain is built from TRBV18 and TRBJ1-3, with D possibly matching TRBD1 (6 bases). This CDR3 region has 16 residues. The V end was cut by 4 bases, the J end by 0 bases, with 13 bases between. The germline V gene has CDR1 KGHSH and CDR2 LQKENI. CDR3 DNA (partial): TGTGCCAGCTCACTGGACAGCTTTACCTCTGGAAACACC. This gives the protein CASSLDSFTSGNT. The full CDR3 sequence reads CASSLDSFTSGNTIYF. The full variable domain, completed using reference TRBV18 and TRBJ1-3, is NAGVMQNPRHLVRRRGQEARLRCSPMKGHSHVYWYRQLPEEGLKFMVYLQKENIIDESGMPKERFSAEFPKEGPSILRIQQVVRGDSAAYFCASSLDSFTSGNTIYFGEGSWLTVV.

For this clone: With the read ending 3 residues before the CDR3 end, the germline J gene is used to fill in that end. The chain uses TRBV19 and TRBJ2-3; D remains ambiguous. Germline V gives CDR1 LNHDA, CDR2 SQIVND (reference sequence). The CDR3 length is 15 residues. Partial CDR3 DNA: TGTGCCAGTAGTATAGTGTCCAGTCTCTTACAGCCG. This encodes CASSIVSSLLQP. Given in full, the CDR3 is CASSIVSSLLQPQYF.

In the case of this clone: With the read ending 3 residues before the CDR3 end, the germline J gene is used to fill in that end. The rearrangement links TRBV5-4 to TRBJ2-7, with 10 bases lining up with TRBD1. Germline CDR1 reads SGHNT; CDR2 reads YYREEE (reference sequence). There are 15 residues in the CDR3. J was trimmed by 4 bases and V by 4 bases; bases with no gene match: 8. The CDR3 loop reads CASSGKDRGAYEQYF. The sequenced CDR3 bases are TGTGCCAGCAGCGGTAAGGACAGGGGGGCGTACGAG. Full variable domain (missing parts from reference TRBV5-4 and TRBJ2-7): ETGVTQSPTHLIKTRGQQVTLRCSSQSGHNTVSWYQQALGQGPQFIFQYYREEENGRGNFPPRFSGLQFPNYSSELNVNALELDDSALYLCASSGKDRGAYEQYFGPGTRLTVT.

In regard to this clone: The sequenced fragment ends 3 residues before the CDR3 boundary, so the rest is inferred from the germline J gene. This sequence joins TRBV20-1 and TRBJ2-1; possibly TRBD1 for D (5 bases). Germline assignment: CDR1 DFQATT and CDR2 SNEGSKA (reference sequence). The CDR3 is 16 amino acids. V lost 2 bases to trimming and J lost 8 bases, with 22 bases between them. Partial CDR3 DNA: TGCAGTGCTAGAACGGAACAGGATAGCCCTACCCATGAG. Translated, it gives CSARTEQDSPTHE. The complete CDR3 sequence is CSARTEQDSPTHEQFF.

On this clone: One junction end does not reproduce the germline sequence, and a read error may be involved. With the read ending 3 residues before the CDR3 end, the germline J gene is used to fill in that end. The chain is built from TRBV6-1 and TRBJ2-7, with 11 bases that match TRBD2. Per the germline V gene, CDR1 is MNHNS and CDR2 is SASEGT. The CDR3 has 15 residues. The covered CDR3 bases are TGTGCCGGCAGTCAAGGGACTAGCGGCTCCTACGAG. It yields the protein CAGSQGTSGSYE. The full-length CDR3 reads as CAGSQGTSGSYEQYF.

Notes on this clone: The read gets to within 3 residues of the CDR3 end, and the germline J gene fills in the rest. V and J are TRBV29-1 and TRBJ2-2; D may be TRBD1 (6 bases). The CDR3 length is 13 residues. V lost 6 bases to trimming and J lost 5 bases, with 13 bases between them. Germline V gene data show CDR1 as SQVTM and CDR2 as ANQGSEA. The CDR3: CSVMVQGTGELFF. The sequenced part of the CDR3 DNA is TGCAGCGTAATGGTACAGGGTACCGGGGAG.

The CDR3 region is CASSSRVGGRADTQYF. CDR3 DNA, as far as it was read: TGTGCCAGCAGCTCACGGGTCGGGGGGCGAGCAGATACG. This sequence joins TRBV7-3 and TRBJ2-3, with a weak D call TRBD2 (7 bases). The CDR3 end falls 3 residues outside the read, so it is completed with the germline J gene. The CDR3 runs to 16 residues. Trimming stripped 4 bases from V and 4 bases from J, with 18 bases between. CDR1 is SGHTA and CDR2 is FQGTGA in the germline V gene.

About this clone: The read ends 3 residues early relative to the CDR3; the germline J gene fills the gap. The chain combines TRBV7-9 with TRBJ1-6, with D perhaps matching TRBD1 (5 bases). The germline V gene encodes CDR1 SEHNR and CDR2 FQNEAQ (reference sequence). CDR3 length: 15 residues. V was cut by 2 bases and J by 7 bases, with 12 bases left in between. The sequenced CDR3 bases are TGTGCCAGCAGCTTAATGCGGCAGGGAAATTCACCC. Its protein product is CASSLMRQGNSP. The CDR3 in full is CASSLMRQGNSPLHF.